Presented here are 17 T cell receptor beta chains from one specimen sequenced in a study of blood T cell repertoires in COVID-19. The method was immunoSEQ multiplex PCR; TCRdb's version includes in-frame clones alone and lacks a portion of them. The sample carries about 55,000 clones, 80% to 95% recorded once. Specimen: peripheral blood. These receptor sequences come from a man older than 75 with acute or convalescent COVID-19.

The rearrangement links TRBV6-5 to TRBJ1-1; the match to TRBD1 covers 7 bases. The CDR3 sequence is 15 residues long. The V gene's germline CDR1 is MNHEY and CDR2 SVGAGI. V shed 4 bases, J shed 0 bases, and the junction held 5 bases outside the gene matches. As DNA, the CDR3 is TGTGCCAGCAGTTCCCGGACAGGAGTGAACACTGAAGCTTTCTTT. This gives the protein CASSSRTGVNTEAFF.

The CDR3 sequence: CASTGTAGDEKLFF. CDR3 nucleotide sequence: TGTGCCAGTACGGGGACGGCGGGAGATGAAAAACTGTTTTTT. The chain recombines TRBV19 with TRBJ1-4; the D gene is possibly TRBD1 (5 bases). Trimming pared 7 bases from V and 6 bases from J, leaving 15 bases between. Germline CDR1 is LNHDA and CDR2 is SQIVND (reference sequence). The CDR3 has 14 residues.

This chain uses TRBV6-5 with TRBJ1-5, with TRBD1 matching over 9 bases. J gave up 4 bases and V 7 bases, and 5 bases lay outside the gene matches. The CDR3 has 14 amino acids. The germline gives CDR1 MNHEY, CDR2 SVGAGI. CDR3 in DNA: TGTGCCAGCAAAGGTGGGACAGGGAATCAGCCCCAGCATTTT. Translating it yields CASKGGTGNQPQHF.

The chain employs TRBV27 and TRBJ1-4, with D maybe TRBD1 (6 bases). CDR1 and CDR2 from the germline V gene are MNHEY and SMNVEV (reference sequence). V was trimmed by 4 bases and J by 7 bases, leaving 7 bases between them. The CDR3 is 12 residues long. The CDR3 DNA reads TGTGCCAGCAGTTCGGACAGTGAAAAACTGTTTTTT. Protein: CASSSDSEKLFF.

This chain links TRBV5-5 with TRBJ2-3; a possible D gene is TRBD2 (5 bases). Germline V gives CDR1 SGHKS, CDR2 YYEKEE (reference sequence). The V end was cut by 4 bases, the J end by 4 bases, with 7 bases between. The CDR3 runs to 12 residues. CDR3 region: CASSPGADTQYF. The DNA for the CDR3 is TGTGCCAGCAGCCCCGGGGCAGATACGCAGTATTTT.

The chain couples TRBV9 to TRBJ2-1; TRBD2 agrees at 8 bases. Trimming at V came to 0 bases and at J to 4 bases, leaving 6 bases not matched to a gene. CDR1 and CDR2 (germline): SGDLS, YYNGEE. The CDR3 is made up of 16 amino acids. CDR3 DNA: TGTGCCAGCAGCGTAGATGTGAGCGGGGGTTACAATGAGCAGTTCTTC. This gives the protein CASSVDVSGGYNEQFF.

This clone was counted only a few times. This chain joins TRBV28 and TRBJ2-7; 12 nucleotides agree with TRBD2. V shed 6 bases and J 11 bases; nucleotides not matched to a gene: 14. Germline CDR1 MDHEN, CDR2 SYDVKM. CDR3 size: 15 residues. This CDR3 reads CASRGSGTSGFREYF. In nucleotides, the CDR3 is TGTGCCAGCAGAGGATCCGGGACTAGCGGGTTCCGGGAGTACTTC.

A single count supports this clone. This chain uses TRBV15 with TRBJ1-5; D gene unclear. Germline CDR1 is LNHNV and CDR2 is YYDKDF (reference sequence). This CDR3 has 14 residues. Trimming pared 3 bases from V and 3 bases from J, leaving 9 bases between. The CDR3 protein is CATSSRRPNQPQHF. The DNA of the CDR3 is TGTGCCACCAGCAGTCGGCGGCCCAATCAGCCCCAGCATTTT.

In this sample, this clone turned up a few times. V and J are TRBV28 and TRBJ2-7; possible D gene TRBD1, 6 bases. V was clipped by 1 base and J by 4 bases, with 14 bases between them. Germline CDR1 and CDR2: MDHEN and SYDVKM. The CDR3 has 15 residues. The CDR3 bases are TGTGCCAGCAGTTTATCTACAGGGAACTCATACGAGCAGTACTTC. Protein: CASSLSTGNSYEQYF. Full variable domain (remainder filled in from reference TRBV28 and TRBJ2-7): DVKVTQSSRYLVKRTGEKVFLECVQDMDHENMFWYRQDPGLGLRLIYFSYDVKMKEKGDIPEGYSVSREKKERFSLILESASTNQTSMYLCASSLSTGNSYEQYFGPGTRLTVT.

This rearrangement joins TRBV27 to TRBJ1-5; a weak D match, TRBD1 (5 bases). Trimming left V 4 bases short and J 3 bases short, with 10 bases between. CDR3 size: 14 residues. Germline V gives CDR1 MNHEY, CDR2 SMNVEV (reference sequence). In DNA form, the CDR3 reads TGTGCCAGCAGTTCCCGGGACTACAATCAGCCCCAGCATTTT. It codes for CASSSRDYNQPQHF.

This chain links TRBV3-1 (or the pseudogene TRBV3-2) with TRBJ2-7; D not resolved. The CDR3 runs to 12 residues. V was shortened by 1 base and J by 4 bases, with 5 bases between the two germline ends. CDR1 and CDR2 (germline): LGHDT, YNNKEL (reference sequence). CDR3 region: CASSQAEYEQYF. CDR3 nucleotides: TGTGCCAGCAGCCAAGCCGAGTACGAGCAGTACTTC.

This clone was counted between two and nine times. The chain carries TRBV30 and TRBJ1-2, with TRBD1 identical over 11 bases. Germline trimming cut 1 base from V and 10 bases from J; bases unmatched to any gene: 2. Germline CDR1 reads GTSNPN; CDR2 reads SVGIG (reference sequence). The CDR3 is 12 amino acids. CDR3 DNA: TGTGCCTGGAGTGCTGGACAGGGGGCCTACACCTTC. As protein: CAWSAGQGAYTF.

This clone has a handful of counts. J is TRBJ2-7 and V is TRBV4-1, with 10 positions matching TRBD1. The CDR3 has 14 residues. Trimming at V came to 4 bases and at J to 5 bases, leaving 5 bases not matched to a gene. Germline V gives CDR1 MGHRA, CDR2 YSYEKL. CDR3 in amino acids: CASSLTGGRNEQYF. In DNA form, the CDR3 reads TGCGCCAGCAGCCTGACAGGGGGCCGGAACGAGCAGTACTTC.

CDR3 loop: CASSPLADTQYF. The CDR3 nucleotides read TGTGCCAGCTCACCACTCGCAGATACGCAGTATTTT. This chain uses TRBV18 with TRBJ2-3, with D unclear. The CDR3 is made up of 12 amino acids. From germline, CDR1 is KGHSH and CDR2 LQKENI. V lost 1 base to trimming and J lost 4 bases, with 3 bases between them.

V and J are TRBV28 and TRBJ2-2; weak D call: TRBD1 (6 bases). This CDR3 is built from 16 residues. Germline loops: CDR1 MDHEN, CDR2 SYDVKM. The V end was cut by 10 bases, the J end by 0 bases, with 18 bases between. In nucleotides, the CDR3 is TGTGCCACGGCCAGGGGCCGAACCTCGAACACCGGGGAGCTGTTTTTT. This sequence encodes CATARGRTSNTGELFF.

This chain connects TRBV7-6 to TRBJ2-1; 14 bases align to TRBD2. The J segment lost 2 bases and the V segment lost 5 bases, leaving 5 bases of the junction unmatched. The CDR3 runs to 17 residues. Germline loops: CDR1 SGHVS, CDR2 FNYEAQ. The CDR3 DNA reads TGTGCCAGCAGCCCCCGGACTAGCGGGGGGCCCTACAATGAGCAGTTCTTC. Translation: CASSPRTSGGPYNEQFF. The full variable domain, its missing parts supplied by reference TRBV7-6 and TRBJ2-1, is GAGVSQSPRYKVTKRGQDVALRCDPISGHVSLYWYRQALGQGPEFLTYFNYEAQQDKSGLPNDRFSAERPEGSISTLTIQRTEQRDSAMYRCASSPRTSGGPYNEQFFGPGTRLTVL.

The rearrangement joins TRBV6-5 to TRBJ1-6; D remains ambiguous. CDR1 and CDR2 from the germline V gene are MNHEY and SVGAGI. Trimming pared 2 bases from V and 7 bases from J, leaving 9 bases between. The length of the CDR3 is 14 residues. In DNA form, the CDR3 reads TGTGCCAGCAGTTACGACGGGGTAAATTCACCCCTCCACTTT. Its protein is CASSYDGVNSPLHF.